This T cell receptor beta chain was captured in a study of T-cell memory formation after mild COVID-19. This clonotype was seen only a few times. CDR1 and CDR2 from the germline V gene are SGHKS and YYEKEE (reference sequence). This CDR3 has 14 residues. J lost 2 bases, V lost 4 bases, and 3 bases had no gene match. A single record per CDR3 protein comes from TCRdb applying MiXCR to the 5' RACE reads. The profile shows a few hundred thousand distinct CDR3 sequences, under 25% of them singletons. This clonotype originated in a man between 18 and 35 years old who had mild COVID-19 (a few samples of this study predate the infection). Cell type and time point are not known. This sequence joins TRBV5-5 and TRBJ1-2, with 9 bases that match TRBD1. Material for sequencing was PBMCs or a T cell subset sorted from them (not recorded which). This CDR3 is CASSTDRGNYGYTF. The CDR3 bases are TGTGCCAGCAGCACAGACAGGGGGAACTATGGCTACACCTTC.